This T cell receptor (beta chain) was observed in a study of CD4+ T cells in melanoma. Libraries were prepared by immunoSEQ multiplex PCR; TCRdb keeps only in-frame clonotypes and omits some of them. The sample records roughly 110,000 clones, around 92% being singletons. A remark on this clone: Its antigen is undetermined.

The V gene lost 1 base and the J gene lost 3 bases, with 7 bases spanning the gap. The CDR3 extends over 13 amino acids. Looked up from germline, CDR1 is SGHTA and CDR2 is FQGTGA. General study findings and limits: In melanoma, neoantigen-specific CD4+ T cells reportedly differed in differentiation state. CD8+ T cell, macrophage and B cell function reportedly correlated with neoantigen-specific CD4+ T cells.

The sample was peripheral blood. This clonotype was sampled from a human donor with melanoma. The V call is TRBV7-3, the J call TRBJ2-7; no clear D. This chain's CDR3 is CASSLRQSYEQYF. CDR3 nucleotides: TGTGCCAGCAGCTTAAGGCAGAGCTACGAGCAGTACTTC.